This TCR beta chain was identified in a study of vaccination effects on CD4 cells after COVID-19. V dropped 5 bases and J dropped 3 bases, with 13 bases sitting between them. This CDR3 region has 14 residues. Germline V gives CDR1 LNHNV, CDR2 YYDKDF (reference sequence). CD4+ T cells specific for antigen were expanded with viral peptide pools by the ViraFEST assay before sequencing. At the end of less than 12 days of culture, CD4+ T cells were isolated. Infection dated between March and December 2020, before the Alpha, Beta and Delta variants reached the United States. Two-dose BNT162b2 or mRNA-1273 vaccination was given to participants. For this clone: Its cognate antigen is unknown.

Sequencing used immunoSEQ multiplex PCR; TCRdb keeps in-frame clones, though not all of them. Seen here are some 14,000 clones, over 60% observed once, and the top ten hold approximately 31%. The chain joins TRBV15 to TRBJ2-5, with D perhaps TRBD2 (6 bases). The input for sequencing was CD4+ T cells from PBMCs cultured with HCoV-NL63 spike peptides, taken after COVID-19 vaccination. This clonotype was obtained from a human donor who had a prior SARS-CoV-2 infection. CDR3 region: CATSRGRGEETQYF. The DNA of the CDR3 is TGTGCCACCAGCCGAGGGCGGGGCGAAGAGACCCAGTACTTC. Full variable domain (outside the CDR3, taken from reference TRBV15 and TRBJ2-5): DAMVIQNPRYQVTQFGKPVTLSCSQTLNHNVMYWYQQKSSQAPKLLFHYYDKDFNNEADTPDNFQSRRPNTSFCFLDIRSPGLGDTAMYLCATSRGRGEETQYFGPGTRLLVL.